Sequencing of this TCR beta chain was carried out in a study of beta chain features in type 1 diabetes. The study, taken as a whole, reports: There was a moderate but significant shortening of TCRB CDR3s in all four CD4+ subsets of Type 1 diabetes patients.

Trimming removed 3 bases at V and 1 base at J, with 7 bases between. The length of the CDR3 is 13 residues. CDR1 is GTSNPN, CDR2 SVGIG, per germline (reference sequence). Investigators reverse transcribed all isolated RNA, so they sequenced expressed TCRB transcripts. Naive, central memory and regulatory T cell samples yielded around 3.3 million reads on average. The protocol was immunoSEQ multiplex PCR, while the TCRdb copy is restricted to in-frame clones and leaves out a portion. Of 640,000 or so clones listed, roughly 13% are singletons. Note on this clone: Its antigen is unidentified.

V and J are TRBV30 and TRBJ1-5; no clear D gene. The specimen was naive CD4+ T cells from blood. The origin of this receptor is a man aged 18 to 29 with type 1 diabetes. CDR3 protein: CAWRLDSNQPQHF. For the CDR3, the DNA is TGTGCCTGGAGGTTGGACAGCAATCAGCCCCAGCATTTT.